This TCR beta chain was profiled in a study of blood T cell repertoires in COVID-19. At the level of the study: Acute and convalescent COVID-19 specimens originated in the United States, Italy and Spain. T cells, B-cell-depleted T cells, or PBMCs supplied cDNA or gDNA.

Enrollment of patients from Seattle took place during active infection, with longitudinal follow-up. Original handling: How many nucleated cells were present was estimated from reference gene primer amplification. Repertoires were generated with immunoSEQ multiplex PCR, while TCRdb's copy carries only in-frame clones and drops some. That table is the source of V, J and clone size, and D and trimming were worked out from the DNA. Of tens of thousands of clones in the sample, 70% to 80% were seen once. Germline V gives CDR1 MNHNY, CDR2 SVGAGI (reference sequence). CDR3 length: 15 residues. Losses at the gene ends were 5 bases for V and 5 bases for J; bases not matched to a gene: 7.

This chain joins TRBV6-6 and TRBJ2-7; 12 nucleotides match TRBD2. This receptor was taken from a man between 65 and 85 years old with COVID-19, enrolled during active disease. What was sequenced was peripheral blood. The CDR3 here is CASSPTSGRFDEQYF. CDR3 nucleotide sequence: TGTGCCAGCAGTCCTACTAGCGGGAGGTTCGACGAGCAGTACTTC.